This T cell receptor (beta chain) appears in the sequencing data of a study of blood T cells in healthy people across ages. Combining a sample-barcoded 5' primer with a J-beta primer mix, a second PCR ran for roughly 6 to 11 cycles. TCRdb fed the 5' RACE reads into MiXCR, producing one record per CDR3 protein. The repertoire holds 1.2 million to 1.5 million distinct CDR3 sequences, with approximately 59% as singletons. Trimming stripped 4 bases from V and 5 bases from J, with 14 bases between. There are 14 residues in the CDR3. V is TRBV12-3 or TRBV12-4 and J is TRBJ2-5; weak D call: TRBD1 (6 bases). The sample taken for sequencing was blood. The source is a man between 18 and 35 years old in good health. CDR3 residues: CASSSGHSSETQYF. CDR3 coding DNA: TGTGCCAGCAGTTCGGGACACTCCTCGGAGACCCAGTACTTC.